The source of this T cell receptor (beta chain) is a study of cytomegalovirus exposure and HLA in healthy donors. Points from the study as a whole: Subsequent analysis showed first-cohort TCR clusters tending to co-occur in 95 to 150 validation repertoires. Reports showed the classifier diagnosing cytomegalovirus status with high specificity and sensitivity. It was about 150 TCR beta chains that were listed as cytomegalovirus-associated.

Libraries were prepared by immunoSEQ multiplex PCR; TCRdb keeps only in-frame clonotypes and omits some of them. The sample carries about 340,000 clones, 86% recorded once. Looked up from germline, CDR1 is LNHDA and CDR2 is SQIVND (reference sequence). The V end was cut by 6 bases, the J end by 5 bases, with 13 bases between. The CDR3 is made up of 13 amino acids. A note on this clone: Its antigen is not identified.

The specimen was PBMCs. This chain links TRBV19 with TRBJ1-2; D unclear. This TCR derives from a young woman in good health and CMV-seronegative. CDR3 nucleotide sequence: TGTGCCAGTAGATCTGGCAGCGAATATGGCTACACCTTC. Its protein is CASRSGSEYGYTF. The whole variable domain, filled in from reference TRBV19 and TRBJ1-2, reads DGGITQSPKYLFRKEGQNVTLSCEQNLNHDAMYWYRQDPGQGLRLIYYSQIVNDFQKGDIAEGYSVSREKKESFPLTVTSAQKNPTAFYLCASRSGSEYGYTFGSGTRLTVV.